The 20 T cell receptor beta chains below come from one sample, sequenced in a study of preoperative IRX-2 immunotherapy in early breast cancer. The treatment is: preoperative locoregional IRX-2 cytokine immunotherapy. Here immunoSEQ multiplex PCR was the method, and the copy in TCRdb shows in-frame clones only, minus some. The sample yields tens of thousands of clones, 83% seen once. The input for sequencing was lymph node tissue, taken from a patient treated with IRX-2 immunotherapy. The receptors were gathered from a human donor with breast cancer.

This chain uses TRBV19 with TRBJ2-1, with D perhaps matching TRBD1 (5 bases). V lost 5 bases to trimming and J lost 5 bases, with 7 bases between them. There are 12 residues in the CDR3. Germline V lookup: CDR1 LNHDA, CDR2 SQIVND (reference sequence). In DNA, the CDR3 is TGTGCCAGTAGTCACAGGAACAATGAGCAGTTCTTC. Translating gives CASSHRNNEQFF.

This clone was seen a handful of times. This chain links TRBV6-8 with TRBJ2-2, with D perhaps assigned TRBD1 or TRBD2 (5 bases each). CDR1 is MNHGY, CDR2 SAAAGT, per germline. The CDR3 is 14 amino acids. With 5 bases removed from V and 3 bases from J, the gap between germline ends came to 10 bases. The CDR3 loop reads CASSRDRYTGELFF. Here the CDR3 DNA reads TGTGCCAGCAGTAGGGACCGATACACCGGGGAGCTGTTTTTT.

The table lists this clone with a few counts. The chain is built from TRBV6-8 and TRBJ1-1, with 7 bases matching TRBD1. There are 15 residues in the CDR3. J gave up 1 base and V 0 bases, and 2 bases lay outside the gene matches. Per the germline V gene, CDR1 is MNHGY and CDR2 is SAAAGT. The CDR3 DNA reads TGTGCCAGCAGTTACTCCCGGACAGGGAACACTGAAGCTTTCTTT. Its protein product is CASSYSRTGNTEAFF.

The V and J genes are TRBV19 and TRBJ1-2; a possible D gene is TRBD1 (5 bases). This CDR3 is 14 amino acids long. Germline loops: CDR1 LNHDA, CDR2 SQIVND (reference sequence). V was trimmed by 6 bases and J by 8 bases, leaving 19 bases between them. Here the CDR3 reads CASRIPGRSFGYTF. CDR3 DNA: TGTGCCAGTAGAATCCCAGGGAGATCCTTCGGCTACACCTTC.

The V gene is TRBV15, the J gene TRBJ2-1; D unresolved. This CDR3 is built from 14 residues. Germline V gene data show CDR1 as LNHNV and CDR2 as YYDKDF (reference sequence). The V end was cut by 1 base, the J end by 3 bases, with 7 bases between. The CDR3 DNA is TGTGCCACCAGCAGAGGTGACGGCTACAATGAGCAGTTCTTC. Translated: CATSRGDGYNEQFF.

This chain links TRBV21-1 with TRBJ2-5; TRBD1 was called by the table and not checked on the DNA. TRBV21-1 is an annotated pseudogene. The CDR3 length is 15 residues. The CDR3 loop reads CASNEPTGPVETQYF. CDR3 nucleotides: TGTGCCAGCAACGAACCGACAGGGCCGGTTGAGACCCAGTACTTC.

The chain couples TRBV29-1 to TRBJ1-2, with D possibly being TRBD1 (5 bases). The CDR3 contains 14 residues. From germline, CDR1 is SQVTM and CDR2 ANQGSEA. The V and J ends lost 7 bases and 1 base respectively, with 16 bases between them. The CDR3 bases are TGCAGCGCAGCACATTGGGGGGGTAACTATGGCTACACCTTC. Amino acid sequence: CSAAHWGGNYGYTF.

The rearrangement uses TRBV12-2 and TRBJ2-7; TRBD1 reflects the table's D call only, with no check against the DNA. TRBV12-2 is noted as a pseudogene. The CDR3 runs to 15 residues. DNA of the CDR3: TGTGCGACCCAGAGGGACAGGGTAAGCTCCTACGAGCAGTACTTC. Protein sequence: CATQRDRVSSYEQYF.

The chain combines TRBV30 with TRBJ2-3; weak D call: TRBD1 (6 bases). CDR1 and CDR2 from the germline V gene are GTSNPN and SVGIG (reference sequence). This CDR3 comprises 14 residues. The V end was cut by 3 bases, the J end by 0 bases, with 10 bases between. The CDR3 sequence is CAWSRDTSTDTQYF. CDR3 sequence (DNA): TGTGCCTGGAGCCGGGACACGAGCACAGATACGCAGTATTTT.

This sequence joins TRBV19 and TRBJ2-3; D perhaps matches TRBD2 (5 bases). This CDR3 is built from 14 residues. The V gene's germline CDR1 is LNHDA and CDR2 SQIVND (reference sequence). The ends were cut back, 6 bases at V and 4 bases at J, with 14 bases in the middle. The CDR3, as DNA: TGTGCCAGTAGAGAGGGTGAGCCCCCAGATACGCAGTATTTT. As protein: CASREGEPPDTQYF. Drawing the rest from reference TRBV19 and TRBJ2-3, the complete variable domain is DGGITQSPKYLFRKEGQNVTLSCEQNLNHDAMYWYRQDPGQGLRLIYYSQIVNDFQKGDIAEGYSVSREKKESFPLTVTSAQKNPTAFYLCASREGEPPDTQYFGPGTRLTVL.

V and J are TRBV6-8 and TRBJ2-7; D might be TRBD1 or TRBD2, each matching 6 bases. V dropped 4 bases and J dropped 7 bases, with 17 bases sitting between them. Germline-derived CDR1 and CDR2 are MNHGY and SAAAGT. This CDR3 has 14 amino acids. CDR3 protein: CASSFPSRGGEQYF. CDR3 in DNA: TGTGCCAGCAGTTTTCCCTCCAGGGGAGGAGAGCAGTACTTC.

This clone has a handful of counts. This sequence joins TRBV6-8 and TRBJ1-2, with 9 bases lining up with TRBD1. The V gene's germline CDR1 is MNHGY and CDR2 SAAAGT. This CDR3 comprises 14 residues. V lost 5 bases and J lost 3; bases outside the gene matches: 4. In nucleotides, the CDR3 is TGTGCCAGCAGTGAGGGACAGGGTTACTATGGCTACACCTTC. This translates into CASSEGQGYYGYTF.

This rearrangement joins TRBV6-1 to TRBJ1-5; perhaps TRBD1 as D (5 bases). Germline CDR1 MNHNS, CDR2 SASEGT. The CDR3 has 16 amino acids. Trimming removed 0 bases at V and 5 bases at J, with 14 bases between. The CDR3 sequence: CASSEALWGSHQPQHF. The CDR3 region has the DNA TGTGCCAGCAGTGAAGCGCTCTGGGGGTCGCATCAGCCCCAGCATTTT.

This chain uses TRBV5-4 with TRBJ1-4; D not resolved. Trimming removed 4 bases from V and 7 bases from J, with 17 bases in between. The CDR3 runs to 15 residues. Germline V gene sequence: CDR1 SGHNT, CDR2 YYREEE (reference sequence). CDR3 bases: TGTGCCAGCAGCCAGGTTGCAGCGAGTTCTGAAAAACTGTTTTTT. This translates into CASSQVAASSEKLFF. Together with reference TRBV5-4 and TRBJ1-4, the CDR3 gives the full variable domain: ETGVTQSPTHLIKTRGQQVTLRCSSQSGHNTVSWYQQALGQGPQFIFQYYREEENGRGNFPPRFSGLQFPNYSSELNVNALELDDSALYLCASSQVAASSEKLFFGSGTQLSVL.

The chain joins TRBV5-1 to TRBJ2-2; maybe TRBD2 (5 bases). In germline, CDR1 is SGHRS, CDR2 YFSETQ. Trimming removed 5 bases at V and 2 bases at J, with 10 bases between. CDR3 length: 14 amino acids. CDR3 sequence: CASRDTSNTGELFF. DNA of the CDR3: TGCGCCAGCAGAGACACTAGTAACACCGGGGAGCTGTTTTTT.

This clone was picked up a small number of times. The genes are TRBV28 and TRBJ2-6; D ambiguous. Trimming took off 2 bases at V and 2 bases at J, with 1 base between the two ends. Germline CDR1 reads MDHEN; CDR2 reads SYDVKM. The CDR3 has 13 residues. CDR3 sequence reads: CASSLTGANVLTF. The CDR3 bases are TGTGCCAGCAGTTTAACTGGGGCCAACGTCCTGACTTTC.

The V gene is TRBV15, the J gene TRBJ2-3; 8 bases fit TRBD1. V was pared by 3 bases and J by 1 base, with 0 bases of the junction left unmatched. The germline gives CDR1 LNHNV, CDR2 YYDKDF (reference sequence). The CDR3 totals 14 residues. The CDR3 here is CATSRDRGTDTQYF. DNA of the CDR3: TGTGCCACCAGCAGGGACAGGGGCACAGATACGCAGTATTTT. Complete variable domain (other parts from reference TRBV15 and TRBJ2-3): DAMVIQNPRYQVTQFGKPVTLSCSQTLNHNVMYWYQQKSSQAPKLLFHYYDKDFNNEADTPDNFQSRRPNTSFCFLDIRSPGLGDTAMYLCATSRDRGTDTQYFGPGTRLTVL.

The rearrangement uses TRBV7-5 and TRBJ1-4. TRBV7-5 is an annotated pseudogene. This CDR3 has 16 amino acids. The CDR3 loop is CASSTRTGPRGEKLFF. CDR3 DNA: TGTGCCAGCAGCACACGCACCGGGCCCCGTGGGGAAAAACTGTTTTTT.

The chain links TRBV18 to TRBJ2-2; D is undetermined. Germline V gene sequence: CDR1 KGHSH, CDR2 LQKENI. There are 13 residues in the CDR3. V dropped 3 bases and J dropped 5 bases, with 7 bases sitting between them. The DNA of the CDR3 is TGTGCCAGCTCACCGAGTAGAACCGGGGAGCTGTTTTTT. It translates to CASSPSRTGELFF. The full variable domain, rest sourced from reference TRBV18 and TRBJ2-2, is NAGVMQNPRHLVRRRGQEARLRCSPMKGHSHVYWYRQLPEEGLKFMVYLQKENIIDESGMPKERFSAEFPKEGPSILRIQQVVRGDSAAYFCASSPSRTGELFFGEGSRLTVL.

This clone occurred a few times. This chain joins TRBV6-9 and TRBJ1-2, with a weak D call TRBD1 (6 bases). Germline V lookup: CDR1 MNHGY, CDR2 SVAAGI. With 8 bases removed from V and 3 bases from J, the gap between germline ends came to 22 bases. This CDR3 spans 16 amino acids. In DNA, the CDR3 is TGTGCCAGCGGGTTCGGGGGGCAGGGCTTGGACTATGGCTACACCTTC. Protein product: CASGFGGQGLDYGYTF.